Listed below are T cell receptor beta chains from one sample, sequenced in a study of T cells in localized non-small cell lung cancer. Using immunoSEQ multiplex PCR, the repertoire was profiled, and TCRdb retains in-frame clones only, with some absent. The repertoire consists of 25,000 to 35,000 clones, with roughly nine tenths occurring once and the leading ten covering around 5.9%. Sequencing used PBMCs, obtained before any cancer treatment. Receptors were obtained from a man between 40 and 75 years old with stage II lung adenocarcinoma. The CDR3 runs from the conserved cysteine through the conserved F or W. The D gene is left open where the match is weak. Where a row states a size, it is once, few, many or the class of an expanded clone; other rows omit it.

V gene,clone size,D gene,J gene,CDR3 protein,CDR3 DNA
TRBV28,-,TRBD2,TRBJ2-7,CASSFETSVSYEQYF,TGTGCCAGCAGTTTCGAGACTAGCGTCTCCTACGAGCAGTACTTC
TRBV9,-,-,TRBJ2-1,CASSVTDWPRSEQFF,TGTGCCAGCAGCGTGACGGACTGGCCGAGGAGTGAGCAGTTCTTC
TRBV28,-,TRBD1,TRBJ2-1,CAGISPGQGNNEQFF,TGTGCCGGCATCTCCCCGGGACAGGGAAACAATGAGCAGTTCTTC
TRBV28,once,-,TRBJ1-2,CASSFRGRNYGYTF,TGTGCCAGCAGTTTCCGAGGCCGTAACTATGGCTACACCTTC
TRBV28,-,-,TRBJ1-1,CASRELKRSNTEAFF,TGTGCCAGCAGGGAGCTGAAGCGGTCGAACACTGAAGCTTTCTTT
TRBV29-1,-,TRBD1,TRBJ2-5,CSGGQGVRETQYF,TGCAGCGGGGGACAGGGGGTACGGGAGACCCAGTACTTC
TRBV9,-,-,TRBJ2-5,CASSVGFRSQAEETQYF,TGTGCCAGCAGCGTAGGTTTCCGGTCCCAGGCGGAAGAGACCCAGTACTTC
TRBV20-1,few,-,TRBJ1-1,CSAITREEAFF,TGCAGTGCTATTACCAGGGAAGAAGCTTTCTTT
TRBV28,-,TRBD2,TRBJ2-1,CASREDNEQFF,TGTGCCAGCCGGGAGGACAATGAGCAGTTCTTC
TRBV7-8,few,-,TRBJ2-2,CASRARRGSEKLFF,TGTGCCAGCAGAGCTAGGAGGGGGTCGGAGAAGCTGTTTTTT
TRBV28,-,-,TRBJ2-5,CASSWRISGQETQYF,TGTGCCAGCAGTTGGCGGATTAGCGGCCAAGAGACCCAGTACTTC
TRBV29-1,-,-,TRBJ2-7,CSVYQGEQYF,TGCAGCGTCTATCAGGGGGAGCAGTACTTC
TRBV27,-,-,TRBJ1-2,CASSWGRGGYGYTF,TGTGCCAGCAGTTGGGGCAGGGGTGGCTATGGCTACACCTTC
TRBV12-5,-,-,TRBJ1-5,CASAGWRDNQPQHF,TGTGCTAGTGCCGGGTGGCGAGACAATCAGCCCCAGCATTTT
TRBV18,-,-,TRBJ2-7,CASSPLPRYEQYF,TGTGCCAGCTCACCACTTCCCCGCTACGAGCAGTACTTC
TRBV2,-,TRBD2,TRBJ2-1,CASSLSSGSYNEQFF,TGTGCCAGCAGTCTTTCTAGCGGGAGTTACAATGAGCAGTTCTTC
TRBV11-3,-,-,TRBJ2-7,CASSLAGRSYEQYF,TGTGCCAGCAGCTTAGCGGGCAGATCCTACGAGCAGTACTTC
TRBV7-8,-,TRBD2,TRBJ2-1,CASSSPGTSGNEQFF,TGTGCCAGCAGCTCCCCCGGGACTAGCGGGAATGAGCAGTTCTTC
TRBV5-1,-,-,TRBJ2-1,CASRENNYNEQFF,TGCGCCAGCCGGGAGAATAACTACAATGAGCAGTTCTTC
TRBV12-5,-,-,TRBJ1-1,CASGLMGNTEAFF,TGTGCTAGTGGTTTAATGGGGAACACTGAAGCTTTCTTT
TRBV18,-,TRBD2,TRBJ2-2,CASSPQIAPPGLASDTGELFF,TGTGCCAGCTCACCCCAAATCGCTCCACCGGGACTAGCGTCGGACACCGGGGAGCTGTTTTTT
TRBV23-1,-,-,TRBJ1-2,CASSPPRINYGYTF,TGCGCCAGCAGTCCCCCCCGCATTAACTATGGCTACACCTTC
TRBV9,-,-,TRBJ2-1,CASSVVGSTSKSNEQFF,TGTGCCAGCAGCGTAGTTGGAAGCACCTCGAAATCCAATGAGCAGTTCTTC
TRBV7-6,-,-,TRBJ2-7,CASSLKPGLYEQYF,TGTGCCAGCAGCTTAAAGCCAGGGCTGTACGAGCAGTACTTC
TRBV19,-,TRBD1,TRBJ2-5,CASSMGTGGAGETQYF,TGTGCCAGTAGTATGGGGACAGGGGGCGCAGGAGAGACCCAGTACTTC
TRBV5-4,once,-,TRBJ2-7,CASSLDLGYEQYF,TGTGCCAGCAGCTTGGATCTGGGCTACGAGCAGTACTTC
TRBV5-1,-,TRBD1,TRBJ2-1,CASSPVHKWDRQFF,TGCGCCAGCAGCCCAGTACATAAGTGGGACAGGCAGTTCTTC
TRBV27,-,-,TRBJ2-7,CASRRVQGGAYEQYF,TGTGCCAGCAGGAGGGTGCAGGGGGGCGCCTACGAGCAGTACTTC
TRBV5-6,-,-,TRBJ2-2,CASSLLGAGANTGELFF,TGTGCCAGCAGCTTACTAGGGGCAGGGGCGAACACCGGGGAGCTGTTTTTT
TRBV6-1,-,-,TRBJ2-5,CASQSSWGHQETQYF,TGTGCCAGCCAGAGCAGTTGGGGCCACCAAGAGACCCAGTACTTC
TRBV7-9,-,-,TRBJ2-7,CASSLESPSGEQYF,TGTGCCAGCAGCTTAGAATCTCCGTCGGGCGAGCAGTACTTC
TRBV10-3,-,-,TRBJ2-3,CAIKFASTDTQYF,TGTGCCATCAAGTTTGCTAGCACAGATACGCAGTATTTT
TRBV28,-,-,TRBJ2-7,CAIFSRSSYEQYF,TGTGCCATTTTCTCGAGGAGCTCCTACGAGCAGTACTTC
TRBV5-4,-,TRBD2,TRBJ2-5,CASSQRASSGAKMETQYF,TGTGCCAGCAGTCAAAGAGCGTCTAGCGGGGCTAAAATGGAGACCCAGTACTTC
TRBV18,-,-,TRBJ1-4,CASSPGRSNEKLFF,TGTGCCAGCTCACCTGGACGGAGTAATGAAAAACTGTTTTTT
TRBV6-5,-,-,TRBJ2-2,CATVWAGELFF,TGTGCCACCGTGTGGGCCGGGGAGCTGTTTTTT
TRBV19,-,TRBD2,TRBJ2-4,CASSIGTSGTIPRRVVQYF,TGTGCCAGTAGTATCGGGACTAGCGGGACCATTCCCCGACGGGTAGTTCAGTACTTC
TRBV9,-,-,TRBJ2-7,CASSVVPGTIYEQYF,TGTGCCAGCAGCGTAGTCCCAGGGACGATTTACGAGCAGTACTTC
TRBV5-1,few,-,TRBJ2-7,CASSPEAGLVYEQYF,TGCGCCAGCAGCCCGGAGGCGGGATTAGTCTACGAGCAGTACTTC
TRBV6-1,-,-,TRBJ1-2,CASSEEIYGYTF,TGTGCCAGCAGTGAAGAGATCTATGGCTACACCTTC
TRBV30,once,-,TRBJ2-1,CAWGRRVLGNEQFF,TGTGCCTGGGGCCGAAGGGTCCTCGGGAATGAGCAGTTCTTC
TRBV16,-,TRBD1,TRBJ1-2,CASSPLRDRFSSSGYTF,TGTGCCAGCAGCCCCCTAAGGGACAGGTTTTCAAGTAGTGGCTACACCTTC
TRBV10-3,-,-,TRBJ1-1,CASSVDKKAFF,TGTGCCTCGAGCGTCGACAAAAAAGCTTTCTTT
TRBV28,-,-,TRBJ1-5,CASSFPNQPQHF,TGTGCCAGCAGTTTCCCCAATCAGCCCCAGCATTTT
TRBV7-8,-,-,TRBJ1-4,CASSLISATNEKLFF,TGTGCCAGCAGCTTAATTTCCGCAACTAATGAAAAACTGTTTTTT
TRBV6-1,-,TRBD1,TRBJ2-6,CASRDRASGANVLTF,TGTGCCAGCAGAGACAGGGCATCCGGGGCCAACGTCCTGACTTTC
TRBV27,-,TRBD2,TRBJ2-3,CASSPTSAGTDTQYF,TGTGCCAGCAGCCCGACTAGCGCGGGCACAGATACGCAGTATTTT
TRBV6-1,-,TRBD1,TRBJ1-3,CASSEEVVGQGGGNTIYF,TGTGCCAGCAGTGAAGAGGTTGTGGGACAGGGTGGTGGAAACACCATATATTTT
TRBV27,-,-,TRBJ2-7,CASSSIRVTSIDEQYF,TGTGCCAGCAGTTCAATCCGGGTCACGAGTATAGACGAGCAGTACTTC
TRBV11-3,-,-,TRBJ1-2,CASSSIAGPIGYTF,TGTGCCAGCAGCTCAATCGCAGGGCCCATCGGGTACACCTTC